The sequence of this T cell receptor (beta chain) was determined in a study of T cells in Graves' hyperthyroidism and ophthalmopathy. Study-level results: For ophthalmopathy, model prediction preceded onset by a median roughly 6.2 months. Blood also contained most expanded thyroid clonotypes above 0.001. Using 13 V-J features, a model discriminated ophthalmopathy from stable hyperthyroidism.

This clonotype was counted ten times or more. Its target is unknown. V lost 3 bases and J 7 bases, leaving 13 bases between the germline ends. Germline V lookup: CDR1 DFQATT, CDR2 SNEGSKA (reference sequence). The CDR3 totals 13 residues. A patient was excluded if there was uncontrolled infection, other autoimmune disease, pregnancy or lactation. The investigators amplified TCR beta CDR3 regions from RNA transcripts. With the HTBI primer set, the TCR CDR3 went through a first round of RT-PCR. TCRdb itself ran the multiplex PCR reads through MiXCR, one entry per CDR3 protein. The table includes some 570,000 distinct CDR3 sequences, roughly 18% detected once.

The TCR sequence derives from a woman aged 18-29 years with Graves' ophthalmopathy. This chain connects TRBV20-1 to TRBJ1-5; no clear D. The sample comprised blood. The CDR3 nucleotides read TGCAGTGCTAGTACACTGAAAGGGCAGCCCCAGCATTTT. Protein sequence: CSASTLKGQPQHF.